This is a list of T cell receptor beta chains from one sample in a study of cytomegalovirus exposure and HLA in healthy donors. Profiling relied on immunoSEQ multiplex PCR, and the TCRdb table lists in-frame clones only, not all of them. The sample shows under 150,000 clones, about four fifths of them seen only once. Sequences were obtained from PBMCs. These receptors came from a male donor in good health and CMV-seronegative. The CDR3 runs from the conserved cysteine through the conserved F or W. Fields, in order: D gene, V gene, clone size, J gene, CDR3 DNA, CDR3 protein. D genes are given only for firm matches. Only part of the rows carry a size: once, few, many, or a class if the clone is expanded.

d_gene: TRBD2
v_gene: TRBV7-9
abundance: NA
j_gene: TRBJ2-5
CDR3nt: TGTGCCAGCAGCTGGCTAGCGGGAGTCCCCAAACAAGAGACCCAGTACTTC
CDR3aa: CASSWLAGVPKQETQYF

d_gene: NA
v_gene: TRBV19
abundance: NA
j_gene: TRBJ1-2
CDR3nt: TGTGCCAGTTCCGACAGTTTCTATGGCTACACCTTC
CDR3aa: CASSDSFYGYTF

d_gene: NA
v_gene: TRBV2
abundance: NA
j_gene: TRBJ1-1
CDR3nt: TGTGCCAGCAGTGAAGCGCGCGCGGGGGATGGGTCTGAAGCTTTCTTT
CDR3aa: CASSEARAGDGSEAFF

d_gene: NA
v_gene: TRBV10-2
abundance: NA
j_gene: TRBJ2-1
CDR3nt: TGCGCCAGCTCGCCGGGACTCATTAGCTCCTACAATGAGCAGTTCTTC
CDR3aa: CASSPGLISSYNEQFF

d_gene: TRBD2
v_gene: TRBV15
abundance: NA
j_gene: TRBJ2-5
CDR3nt: TGTGCCACCAGCAGAGGGGCGGGGGAAGAGACCCAGTACTTC
CDR3aa: CATSRGAGEETQYF

d_gene: NA
v_gene: TRBV5-6
abundance: NA
j_gene: TRBJ2-1
CDR3nt: TGTGCCAGCAGCGTGAAACCCAGTACGAATAATGAGCAGTTCTTC
CDR3aa: CASSVKPSTNNEQFF

d_gene: NA
v_gene: TRBV6-5
abundance: NA
j_gene: TRBJ1-2
CDR3nt: TGTGCCAGCAGTTCCCTCGACAGACCTTATGGCTACACCTTC
CDR3aa: CASSSLDRPYGYTF

d_gene: TRBD2
v_gene: TRBV19
abundance: NA
j_gene: TRBJ2-5
CDR3nt: TGTGCCAGCGGGGGGACCGGACTAGCGGCCCAGTACTTC
CDR3aa: CASGGTGLAAQYF

d_gene: TRBD2
v_gene: TRBV18
abundance: NA
j_gene: TRBJ2-7
CDR3nt: TGTGCCAGCTCGCCGACTAGCGGGTCGACCTACGAGCAGTACTTC
CDR3aa: CASSPTSGSTYEQYF

d_gene: NA
v_gene: TRBV7-2
abundance: NA
j_gene: TRBJ2-5
CDR3nt: TGTGCCAGCAGCTTAAATCCCCCAGGGTCCGGAGAGACCCAGTACTTC
CDR3aa: CASSLNPPGSGETQYF

d_gene: TRBD2
v_gene: TRBV9
abundance: NA
j_gene: TRBJ2-7
CDR3nt: TGTGCCAGCAGCTATAGGGGTGGCGGGAGCTCCTACGAGCAGTACTTC
CDR3aa: CASSYRGGGSSYEQYF

d_gene: NA
v_gene: TRBV5-1
abundance: once
j_gene: TRBJ2-1
CDR3nt: TGCGCCAGCAGCTACAAGAGCGAGGCGGGCAATGAGCAGTTCTTC
CDR3aa: CASSYKSEAGNEQFF

d_gene: NA
v_gene: TRBV9
abundance: NA
j_gene: TRBJ1-1
CDR3nt: TGTGCCAGCGCCTTAGGTGCAGGCACTGAAGCTTTCTTT
CDR3aa: CASALGAGTEAFF

d_gene: TRBD1
v_gene: TRBV27
abundance: NA
j_gene: TRBJ1-2
CDR3nt: TGTGCCAGCAGTCTCCTTGGGACAGGGACGAACTATGGCTACACCTTC
CDR3aa: CASSLLGTGTNYGYTF

d_gene: NA
v_gene: TRBV27
abundance: NA
j_gene: TRBJ2-3
CDR3nt: TGTGCCAGCAGTTTTGCGGTTAGCACAGATACGCAGTATTTT
CDR3aa: CASSFAVSTDTQYF

d_gene: TRBD2
v_gene: TRBV7-3
abundance: NA
j_gene: TRBJ2-1
CDR3nt: TGTGCCAGCAGCTTAGCTAGCGGGAGAGTATCCTACAATGAGCAGTTCTTC
CDR3aa: CASSLASGRVSYNEQFF

d_gene: NA
v_gene: TRBV7-8
abundance: NA
j_gene: TRBJ2-7
CDR3nt: TGTGCCAGCAGCTTAGTCCGCGAGCAGTACTTC
CDR3aa: CASSLVREQYF

d_gene: NA
v_gene: TRBV27
abundance: NA
j_gene: TRBJ2-7
CDR3nt: TGTGCCAGCAGTTTAGGGGCCCTCTACGAGCAGTACTTC
CDR3aa: CASSLGALYEQYF

d_gene: TRBD2
v_gene: TRBV7-6
abundance: few
j_gene: TRBJ2-7
CDR3nt: TGTGCCAGCAGCTCCGGGAGGGGGGGGAGCTACGAGCAGTACTTC
CDR3aa: CASSSGRGGSYEQYF

d_gene: TRBD1
v_gene: TRBV6-1
abundance: once
j_gene: TRBJ1-2
CDR3nt: TGTGCCAGCATGACGCTGGACAGGGGTTACTATGGCTACACCTTC
CDR3aa: CASMTLDRGYYGYTF

d_gene: NA
v_gene: TRBV7-9
abundance: NA
j_gene: TRBJ2-7
CDR3nt: TGTGCCAGCAGCCCCCCACCCGGACATCCCCGGCCCGAGCAGTACTTC
CDR3aa: CASSPPPGHPRPEQYF

d_gene: TRBD2
v_gene: TRBV7-8
abundance: NA
j_gene: TRBJ2-7
CDR3nt: TGTGCCAGCAGCTTGCGGGGTAGCGGGAGTCAGTACGAGCAGTACTTC
CDR3aa: CASSLRGSGSQYEQYF

d_gene: NA
v_gene: TRBV10-3
abundance: NA
j_gene: TRBJ1-5
CDR3nt: TGTGCCATCAGTGACTCGGGGTATGCCAATCAGCCCCAGCATTTT
CDR3aa: CAISDSGYANQPQHF

d_gene: NA
v_gene: TRBV29-1
abundance: NA
j_gene: TRBJ2-1
CDR3nt: TGCAGCGTTGATGAGGGAGACCTCTACAATGAGCAGTTCTTC
CDR3aa: CSVDEGDLYNEQFF

d_gene: NA
v_gene: TRBV4-1
abundance: NA
j_gene: TRBJ1-1
CDR3nt: TGCGCCAGCAGCCCAAGGGGGAATACTGAAGCTTTCTTT
CDR3aa: CASSPRGNTEAFF

d_gene: TRBD2
v_gene: TRBV7-2
abundance: NA
j_gene: TRBJ2-1
CDR3nt: TGTGCCAGCAGCGCAAACTCCGGGACTATTGACAATGAGCAGTTCTTC
CDR3aa: CASSANSGTIDNEQFF

d_gene: NA
v_gene: TRBV30
abundance: NA
j_gene: TRBJ2-7
CDR3nt: TGTGCCTGGAGTGTCAGTTCCTACGAGCAGTACTTC
CDR3aa: CAWSVSSYEQYF

d_gene: TRBD2
v_gene: TRBV10-3
abundance: NA
j_gene: TRBJ2-5
CDR3nt: TGTGCCACCAGAGGTTCGACTAGCGGCCAAGAGACCCAGTACTTC
CDR3aa: CATRGSTSGQETQYF

d_gene: TRBD1
v_gene: TRBV27
abundance: NA
j_gene: TRBJ2-4
CDR3nt: TGTGCCAGCAGTTTATGGGACAGGGGAGACATTCAGTACTTC
CDR3aa: CASSLWDRGDIQYF

d_gene: TRBD1
v_gene: TRBV5-1
abundance: NA
j_gene: TRBJ2-1
CDR3nt: TGCGCCAGCAGCTTTGGGACAGGGTACAATGAGCAGTTCTTC
CDR3aa: CASSFGTGYNEQFF

d_gene: TRBD2
v_gene: TRBV30
abundance: NA
j_gene: TRBJ2-7
CDR3nt: TGTGCCTACACATCCGGGACTAGCGGCCCCTACGAGCAGTACTTC
CDR3aa: CAYTSGTSGPYEQYF

d_gene: TRBD1
v_gene: TRBV19
abundance: NA
j_gene: TRBJ1-4
CDR3nt: TGTGCCAGTACCCAACAGGGGGCTTATGAAAAACTGTTTTTT
CDR3aa: CASTQQGAYEKLFF

d_gene: TRBD2
v_gene: TRBV7-2
abundance: NA
j_gene: TRBJ2-1
CDR3nt: TGTGCCAGCACCCGACTAGCCGGGTCCTACAATGAGCAGTTCTTC
CDR3aa: CASTRLAGSYNEQFF

d_gene: NA
v_gene: TRBV27
abundance: NA
j_gene: TRBJ2-1
CDR3nt: TGTGCCAGCAGTCGGAGGGCCATTCGGGACAATGAGCAGTTCTTC
CDR3aa: CASSRRAIRDNEQFF

d_gene: NA
v_gene: TRBV19
abundance: NA
j_gene: TRBJ2-5
CDR3nt: TGTGCCAGTAGTACCTTGGCGGGGACCGAGACCCAGTACTTC
CDR3aa: CASSTLAGTETQYF

d_gene: NA
v_gene: TRBV6-6
abundance: once
j_gene: TRBJ2-7
CDR3nt: TGTGCCAGCAGTTCTAGCCAGTCGGGTGGGCAGTACTTC
CDR3aa: CASSSSQSGGQYF

d_gene: TRBD1
v_gene: TRBV7-2
abundance: NA
j_gene: TRBJ1-6
CDR3nt: TGTGCCAGCACCCTCGACAGGGTCTACTCACCCCTCCACTTT
CDR3aa: CASTLDRVYSPLHF

d_gene: TRBD1
v_gene: TRBV4-2
abundance: NA
j_gene: TRBJ1-5
CDR3nt: TGTGCCAGCAGCCAGCGTAGACCGGGACAGGGAATAAATGGCAATCAGCCCCAGCATTTT
CDR3aa: CASSQRRPGQGINGNQPQHF

d_gene: NA
v_gene: TRBV7-8
abundance: NA
j_gene: TRBJ2-6
CDR3nt: TGTGCCAGCAGCTCCCCGGGACTTTTCTCTGGGGCCAACGTCCTGACTTTC
CDR3aa: CASSSPGLFSGANVLTF

d_gene: TRBD2
v_gene: TRBV2
abundance: once
j_gene: TRBJ2-5
CDR3nt: TGTGCCAGCACGCCCCCCTGGGCGGGAGTCGCGAAGACCCAGTACTTC
CDR3aa: CASTPPWAGVAKTQYF

d_gene: NA
v_gene: TRBV28
abundance: few
j_gene: TRBJ1-4
CDR3nt: TGTGCCAGCAGTTTGGCCGTGACAGCTAATGAAAAACTGTTTTTT
CDR3aa: CASSLAVTANEKLFF

d_gene: NA
v_gene: TRBV5-1
abundance: NA
j_gene: TRBJ2-3
CDR3nt: TGCGCCAGCAGCTTGGATCAGGGGACAGATACGCAGTATTTT
CDR3aa: CASSLDQGTDTQYF

d_gene: TRBD2
v_gene: TRBV27
abundance: NA
j_gene: TRBJ2-7
CDR3nt: TGTGCCAGCAGTTTAGGTGGGAGGGGCTACGAGCAGTACTTC
CDR3aa: CASSLGGRGYEQYF

d_gene: TRBD2
v_gene: TRBV9
abundance: NA
j_gene: TRBJ2-1
CDR3nt: TGTGCCAGCAGCCAAAGCGGGAGGGTCTTTGATGAGCAGTTCTTC
CDR3aa: CASSQSGRVFDEQFF

d_gene: TRBD1
v_gene: TRBV19
abundance: NA
j_gene: TRBJ1-4
CDR3nt: TGTGCCAGTAGTATGAATTTCGGGACAGGGAATGAAAAACTGTTTTTT
CDR3aa: CASSMNFGTGNEKLFF

d_gene: TRBD1
v_gene: TRBV19
abundance: NA
j_gene: TRBJ2-7
CDR3nt: TGTGCCAGTACCGCAGGGGGACAGGGGTACGAGCAGTACTTC
CDR3aa: CASTAGGQGYEQYF

d_gene: TRBD1
v_gene: TRBV30
abundance: NA
j_gene: TRBJ2-7
CDR3nt: TGTGCCTGGAGCTACTCCGGGACAGATTACGAGCAGTACTTC
CDR3aa: CAWSYSGTDYEQYF

d_gene: NA
v_gene: TRBV27
abundance: NA
j_gene: TRBJ2-1
CDR3nt: TGTGCCAGCAGTCGATCTGGGAGCGGGCCCTACAATGAGCAGTTCTTC
CDR3aa: CASSRSGSGPYNEQFF

d_gene: TRBD1
v_gene: TRBV19
abundance: NA
j_gene: TRBJ1-5
CDR3nt: TGTGCCACAGAGACAGGGTTTAGCAATCAGCCCCAGCATTTT
CDR3aa: CATETGFSNQPQHF